A single count supports the clone carrying this T cell receptor (beta chain). In the original workflow: Nucleated cell counts were estimated from reference gene primer amplification. Repertoires were generated with immunoSEQ multiplex PCR, while TCRdb's copy carries only in-frame clones and drops some. V, J and clone size were drawn from that table, and D and trimming were deduced from the DNA. This repertoire shows around 220,000 clones, around 80% found once; its top ten account for 8.5% to 12%. The sample comes from a study of blood T cell repertoires in COVID-19. The CDR3 spans 14 residues. CDR1 is KGHSY and CDR2 is FQNENV in the germline V gene. The V end lost 2 bases, the J end lost 10 bases, and 12 bases lay between the germline ends.

The material sequenced was peripheral blood. This clonotype was obtained from an elderly woman with acute or convalescent COVID-19. The genes are TRBV16 and TRBJ1-6; tentative D call: TRBD1 (5 bases). As DNA, the CDR3 is TGTGCCAGCAGCCAAATCCAGGGAGGGTCACCCCTCCACTTT. It translates to CASSQIQGGSPLHF.